The rows below give T cell receptor beta chains drawn from one sample of a study of cytomegalovirus exposure and HLA in healthy donors. Generated by immunoSEQ multiplex PCR, the TCRdb table keeps only in-frame clones and is missing some. The table shows more than 110,000 clones, with around 88% occurring only once. Sample: PBMCs. The receptors were sampled from a woman under 30 in good health and CMV-seropositive. The CDR3 runs from the conserved cysteine through the conserved F or W. The D gene is left open where the match is weak. Some rows mark clone size as missing; the rest say once, few, many or name a class of expanded clone.

D: .; J: TRBJ1-2; size: .; V: TRBV11-2; CDR3: CASSPGTSYGYTF; DNA: TGTGCCAGCAGCCCGGGGACATCCTATGGCTACACCTTC
D: TRBD2; J: TRBJ2-7; size: once; V: TRBV6-5; CDR3: CASSPGLAGHGRYF; DNA: TGTGCCAGCAGCCCGGGACTAGCGGGACACGGCCGGTACTTC
D: .; J: TRBJ2-1; size: .; V: TRBV20-1; CDR3: CSAPLAPEQFF; DNA: TGCAGTGCCCCATTAGCGCCTGAGCAGTTCTTC
D: .; J: TRBJ2-3; size: .; V: TRBV7-9; CDR3: CASRLGERDTQYF; DNA: TGTGCCAGCCGCTTAGGTGAGAGGGATACGCAGTATTTT
D: TRBD1; J: TRBJ2-7; size: .; V: TRBV4-1; CDR3: CASAPGQGVYEQYF; DNA: TGCGCCAGCGCACCGGGACAGGGAGTCTACGAGCAGTACTTC
D: TRBD2; J: TRBJ2-5; size: .; V: TRBV6-1; CDR3: CASKTSGRGETQYF; DNA: TGTGCCAGCAAGACTAGCGGGAGGGGGGAGACCCAGTACTTC
D: TRBD2; J: TRBJ2-5; size: .; V: TRBV7-8; CDR3: CASSLGVGGGKQETQYF; DNA: TGTGCCAGCAGCTTAGGGGTGGGCGGGGGGAAACAAGAGACCCAGTACTTC
D: .; J: TRBJ2-7; size: .; V: TRBV5-1; CDR3: CASSLGGGDSYEQYF; DNA: TGCGCCAGCAGCTTGGGAGGGGGGGACTCCTACGAGCAGTACTTC
D: TRBD1; J: TRBJ1-3; size: .; V: TRBV9; CDR3: CASSLQGITGNTIYF; DNA: TGTGCCAGCTCCTTACAGGGGATTACTGGAAACACCATATATTTT
D: .; J: TRBJ1-2; size: .; V: TRBV2; CDR3: CASSPSWGRGYGYTF; DNA: TGTGCCAGCAGTCCCTCCTGGGGGCGCGGCTATGGCTACACCTTC
D: TRBD1; J: TRBJ1-1; size: .; V: TRBV6-6; CDR3: CASTQGQGADTEAFF; DNA: TGTGCCAGCACTCAGGGACAGGGGGCGGACACTGAAGCTTTCTTT
D: .; J: TRBJ2-7; size: few; V: TRBV2; CDR3: CASSQQSYEQYF; DNA: TGTGCCAGCAGTCAACAGTCCTACGAGCAGTACTTC
D: TRBD1; J: TRBJ2-1; size: .; V: TRBV14; CDR3: CASSQQLELTGRFF; DNA: TGTGCCAGCAGCCAACAATTGGAGTTGACAGGGCGGTTCTTC
D: .; J: TRBJ1-1; size: .; V: TRBV10-2; CDR3: CASRGANTEAFF; DNA: TGCGCCAGCAGGGGGGCGAACACTGAAGCTTTCTTT
D: .; J: TRBJ1-1; size: .; V: TRBV6-5; CDR3: CASSYPRRHFSEAFF; DNA: TGTGCCAGCAGTTACCCCCGTCGCCATTTCAGTGAAGCTTTCTTT
D: TRBD2; J: TRBJ2-1; size: .; V: TRBV18; CDR3: CASSPRGLAYNEQFF; DNA: TGTGCCAGCTCACCACGGGGACTAGCTTACAATGAGCAGTTCTTC